Given below is one T cell receptor beta chain in context. What it recognizes is unknown. Method: immunoSEQ multiplex PCR; TCRdb's copy keeps in-frame clones and lacks some. The table has 30,000 to 40,000 clones, around 88% seen once. The data were taken from a study of STAT5B mutations in CD4+ large granular lymphocyte leukemia. Study-level results: Without HLA matching, higher CD4+ than CD8+ T-LGLL clonality could reflect small sample size.

Germline CDR1 ENHRY, CDR2 SYGVKD. The ends were cut back, 2 bases at V and 11 bases at J, with 12 bases in the middle. The CDR3 is 12 amino acids. Sequencing was performed on CD4+ T cells from blood buffy coats. The clonotype comes from a human donor in good health. The V gene is TRBV10-3, the J gene TRBJ1-1; no clear D gene. Here the CDR3 DNA reads TGTGCCATCAGTGAGGGCCCCTCATGGGCTTTCTTT. It specifies CAISEGPSWAFF.